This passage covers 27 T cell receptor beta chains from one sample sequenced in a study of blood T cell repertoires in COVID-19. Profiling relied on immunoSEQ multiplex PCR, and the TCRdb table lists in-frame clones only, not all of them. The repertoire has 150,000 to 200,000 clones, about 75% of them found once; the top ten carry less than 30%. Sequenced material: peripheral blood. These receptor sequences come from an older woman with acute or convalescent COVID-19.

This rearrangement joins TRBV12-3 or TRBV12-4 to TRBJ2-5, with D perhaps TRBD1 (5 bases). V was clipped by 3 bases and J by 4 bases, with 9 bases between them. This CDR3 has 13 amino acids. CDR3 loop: CASSFSGLETQYF. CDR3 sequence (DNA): TGTGCCAGCAGTTTTTCAGGGCTAGAGACCCAGTACTTC.

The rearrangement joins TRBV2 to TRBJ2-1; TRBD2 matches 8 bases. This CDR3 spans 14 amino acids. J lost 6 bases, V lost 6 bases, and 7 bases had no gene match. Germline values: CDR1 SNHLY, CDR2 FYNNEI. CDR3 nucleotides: TGTGCCAGCAGAGCCGGGACTAGTACCAATGAGCAGTTCTTC. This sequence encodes CASRAGTSTNEQFF.

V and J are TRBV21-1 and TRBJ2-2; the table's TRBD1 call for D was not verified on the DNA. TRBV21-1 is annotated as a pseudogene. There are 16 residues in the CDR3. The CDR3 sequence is CASSSSRTPNTGELFF. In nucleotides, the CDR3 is TGTGCCAGCAGCTCCTCCCGGACACCCAACACCGGGGAGCTGTTTTTT.

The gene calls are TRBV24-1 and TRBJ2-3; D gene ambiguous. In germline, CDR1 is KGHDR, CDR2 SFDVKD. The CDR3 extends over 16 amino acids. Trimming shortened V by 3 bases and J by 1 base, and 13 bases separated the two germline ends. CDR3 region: CATSDTAQARTDTQYF. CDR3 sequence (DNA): TGTGCCACCAGTGATACCGCGCAAGCCCGCACAGATACGCAGTATTTT.

CDR3 in DNA: TGTGCCAGCAGCCACCCAAGGTCGAGGTGGGAGACCCAGTACTTC. Protein product: CASSHPRSRWETQYF. The chain uses TRBV14 and TRBJ2-5; D gene ambiguous. CDR1 is SGHDN, CDR2 FVKESK, per germline. The CDR3 consists of 15 residues. V gave up 3 bases and J gave up 5 bases, with 16 bases separating them.

The CDR3 nucleotides are TGTGCCAGCAGCTTAGCGGGGCCGCCTAATTCACCCCTCCACTTT. This sequence encodes CASSLAGPPNSPLHF. The V gene is TRBV7-2, the J gene TRBJ1-6; tentative D call: TRBD1 (5 bases). The CDR3 has 15 amino acids. Germline V gene sequence: CDR1 SGHTA, CDR2 FQGNSA. With 0 bases removed from V and 6 bases from J, the gap between germline ends came to 9 bases.

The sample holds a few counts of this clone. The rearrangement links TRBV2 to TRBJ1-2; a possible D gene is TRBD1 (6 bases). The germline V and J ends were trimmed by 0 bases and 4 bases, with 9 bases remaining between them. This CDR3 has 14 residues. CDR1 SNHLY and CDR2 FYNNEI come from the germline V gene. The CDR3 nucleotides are TGTGCCAGCAGTGAAGCTCGGACAGTCTATGGCTACACCTTC. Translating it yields CASSEARTVYGYTF.

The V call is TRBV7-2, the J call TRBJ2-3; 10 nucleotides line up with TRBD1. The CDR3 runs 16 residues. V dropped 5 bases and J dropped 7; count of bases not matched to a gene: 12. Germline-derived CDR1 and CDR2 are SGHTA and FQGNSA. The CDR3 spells CASSEPGQGISYTQYF. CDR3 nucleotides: TGTGCCAGCAGCGAACCGGGACAGGGGATTTCATATACGCAGTATTTT.

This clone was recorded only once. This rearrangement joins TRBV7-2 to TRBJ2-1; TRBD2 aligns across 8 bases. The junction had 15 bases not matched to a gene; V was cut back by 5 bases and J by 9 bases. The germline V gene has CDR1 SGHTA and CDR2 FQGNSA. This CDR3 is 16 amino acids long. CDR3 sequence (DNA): TGTGCCAGCAGCCGGACCGGGACTAGTAGGGGGGGTGAGCAGTTCTTC. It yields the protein CASSRTGTSRGGEQFF.

In nucleotides, the CDR3 is TGCGCCAGCAGCTCCCGAGGAGTTCTGAACACTGAAGCTTTCTTT. Residues: CASSSRGVLNTEAFF. The chain employs TRBV5-1 and TRBJ1-1; D remains ambiguous. Germline CDR1 is SGHRS and CDR2 is YFSETQ. The V end was cut by 3 bases, the J end by 0 bases, with 12 bases between. The CDR3 length is 15 residues.

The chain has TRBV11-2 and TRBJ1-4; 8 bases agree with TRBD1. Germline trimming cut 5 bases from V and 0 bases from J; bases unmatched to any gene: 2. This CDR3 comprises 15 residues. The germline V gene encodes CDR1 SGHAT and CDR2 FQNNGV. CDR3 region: CASSPTGATNEKLFF. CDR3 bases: TGTGCCAGCAGCCCGACAGGGGCAACTAATGAAAAACTGTTTTTT.

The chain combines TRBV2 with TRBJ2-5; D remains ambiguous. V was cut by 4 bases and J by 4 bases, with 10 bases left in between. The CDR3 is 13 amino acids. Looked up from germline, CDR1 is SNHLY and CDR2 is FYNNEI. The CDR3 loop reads CASSAGSPETQYF. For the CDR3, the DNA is TGTGCCAGCAGTGCCGGGTCCCCAGAGACCCAGTACTTC. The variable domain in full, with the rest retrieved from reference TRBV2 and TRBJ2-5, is EPEVTQTPSHQVTQMGQEVILRCVPISNHLYFYWYRQILGQKVEFLVSFYNNEISEKSEIFDDQFSVERPDGSNFTLKIRSTKLEDSAMYFCASSAGSPETQYFGPGTRLLVL.

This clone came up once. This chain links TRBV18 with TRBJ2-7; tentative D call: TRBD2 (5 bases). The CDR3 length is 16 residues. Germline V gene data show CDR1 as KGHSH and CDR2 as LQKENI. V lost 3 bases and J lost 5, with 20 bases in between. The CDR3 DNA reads TGTGCCAGCTCACCTCAACCCGCGGGCTCTCAGAACGAGCAGTACTTC. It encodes CASSPQPAGSQNEQYF.

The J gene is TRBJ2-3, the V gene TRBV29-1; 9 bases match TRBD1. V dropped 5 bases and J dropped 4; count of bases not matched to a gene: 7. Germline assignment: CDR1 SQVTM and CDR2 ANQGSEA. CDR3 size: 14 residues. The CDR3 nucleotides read TGCAGCGTTCGGGACAGGGTTAGTGCAGATACGCAGTATTTT. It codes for CSVRDRVSADTQYF.

CDR3 DNA sequence: TGTGCCAGCAGTGCAGACAGGGCGGCCACTGAAGCTTTCTTT. Translation: CASSADRAATEAFF. The rearrangement joins TRBV2 to TRBJ1-1, with 7 bases aligning to TRBD1. In germline, CDR1 is SNHLY, CDR2 FYNNEI. Germline trimming cut 4 bases from V and 4 bases from J; bases unmatched to any gene: 6. There are 14 residues in the CDR3.

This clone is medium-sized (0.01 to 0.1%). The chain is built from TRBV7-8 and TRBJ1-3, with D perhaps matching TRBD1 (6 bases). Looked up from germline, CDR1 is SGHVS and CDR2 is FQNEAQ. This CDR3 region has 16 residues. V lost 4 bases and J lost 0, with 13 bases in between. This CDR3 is CASSSPTGVSGNTIYF. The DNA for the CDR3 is TGTGCCAGCAGCTCTCCGACAGGAGTCTCTGGAAACACCATATATTTT. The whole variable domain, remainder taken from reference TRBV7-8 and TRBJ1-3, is GAGVSQSPRYKVAKRGQDVALRCDPISGHVSLFWYQQALGQGPEFLTYFQNEAQLDKSGLPSDRFFAERPEGSVSTLKIQRTQQEDSAVYLCASSSPTGVSGNTIYFGEGSWLTVV.

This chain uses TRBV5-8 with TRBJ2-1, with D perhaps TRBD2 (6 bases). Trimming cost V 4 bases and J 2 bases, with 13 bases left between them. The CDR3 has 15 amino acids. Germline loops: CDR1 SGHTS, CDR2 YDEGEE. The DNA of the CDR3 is TGTGCCAGCAGCCCAGGGACTTGGGCCTACAATGAGCAGTTCTTC. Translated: CASSPGTWAYNEQFF.

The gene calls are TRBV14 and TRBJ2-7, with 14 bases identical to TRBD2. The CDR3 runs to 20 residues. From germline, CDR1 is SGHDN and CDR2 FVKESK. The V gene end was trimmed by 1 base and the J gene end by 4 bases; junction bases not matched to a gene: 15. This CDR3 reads CASSQGARLAGGVSTYEQYF. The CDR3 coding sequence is TGTGCCAGCAGCCAAGGAGCCCGACTAGCGGGAGGGGTCAGTACTTACGAGCAGTACTTC.

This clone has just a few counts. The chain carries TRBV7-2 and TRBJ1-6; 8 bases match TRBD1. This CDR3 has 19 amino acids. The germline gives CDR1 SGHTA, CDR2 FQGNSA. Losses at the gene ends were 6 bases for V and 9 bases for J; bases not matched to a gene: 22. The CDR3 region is CASSRRPGQDIKGRSPLHF. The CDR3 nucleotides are TGTGCCAGCAGTCGCAGGCCGGGACAGGATATCAAAGGGCGTTCACCCCTCCACTTT.

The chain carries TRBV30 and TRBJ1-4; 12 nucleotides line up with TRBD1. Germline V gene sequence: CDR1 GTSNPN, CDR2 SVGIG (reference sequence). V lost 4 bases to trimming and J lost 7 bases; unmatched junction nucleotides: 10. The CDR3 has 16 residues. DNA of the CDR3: TGTGCCTGGAATAGACCGGGACAGGGGGCAGGTGAAAAACTGTTTTTT. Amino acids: CAWNRPGQGAGEKLFF.

The DNA for the CDR3 is TGTGCTAGTGGTTTCACGGGCGGGAATTGGGAGGTGAACACTGAAGCTTTCTTT. This sequence encodes CASGFTGGNWEVNTEAFF. This rearrangement joins TRBV12-5 to TRBJ1-1, with unresolved D. The CDR3 runs 18 residues. The V gene's germline CDR1 is LGHNT and CDR2 FRNRAP. V shed 3 bases and J shed 0 bases, with 20 bases lying between them. The full variable domain, its missing parts supplied by reference TRBV12-5 and TRBJ1-1, is DARVTQTPRHKVTEMGQEVTMRCQPILGHNTVFWYRQTMMQGLELLAYFRNRAPLDDSGMPKDRFSAEMPDATLATLKIQPSEPRDSAVYFCASGFTGGNWEVNTEAFFGQGTRLTVV.

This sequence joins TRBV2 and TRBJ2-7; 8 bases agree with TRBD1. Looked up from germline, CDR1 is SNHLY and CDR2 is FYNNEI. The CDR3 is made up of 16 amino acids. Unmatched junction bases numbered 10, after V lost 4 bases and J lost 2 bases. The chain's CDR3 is CASSVRILDRAYEQYF. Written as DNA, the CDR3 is TGTGCCAGCAGTGTCCGTATACTGGACAGGGCCTACGAGCAGTACTTC.

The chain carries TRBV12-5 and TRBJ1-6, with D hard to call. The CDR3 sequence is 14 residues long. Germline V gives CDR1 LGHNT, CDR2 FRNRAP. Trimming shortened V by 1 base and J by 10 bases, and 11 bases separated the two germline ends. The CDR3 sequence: CASGLGGRGSPLHF. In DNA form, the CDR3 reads TGTGCTAGTGGTTTGGGGGGAAGAGGGTCACCCCTCCACTTT.

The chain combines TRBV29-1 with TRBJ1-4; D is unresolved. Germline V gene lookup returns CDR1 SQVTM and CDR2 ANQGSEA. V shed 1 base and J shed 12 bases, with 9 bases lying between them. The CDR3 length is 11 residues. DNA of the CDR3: TGCAGCGTTGAAGCCGCCGGGGAACTGTTTTTT. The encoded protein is CSVEAAGELFF.

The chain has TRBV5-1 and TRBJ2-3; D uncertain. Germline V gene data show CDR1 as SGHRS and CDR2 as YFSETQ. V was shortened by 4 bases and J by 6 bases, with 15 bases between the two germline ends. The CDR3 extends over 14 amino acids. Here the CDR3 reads CASSLETRSDTQYF. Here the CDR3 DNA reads TGCGCCAGCAGCCTAGAAACACGGTCGGATACGCAGTATTTT.

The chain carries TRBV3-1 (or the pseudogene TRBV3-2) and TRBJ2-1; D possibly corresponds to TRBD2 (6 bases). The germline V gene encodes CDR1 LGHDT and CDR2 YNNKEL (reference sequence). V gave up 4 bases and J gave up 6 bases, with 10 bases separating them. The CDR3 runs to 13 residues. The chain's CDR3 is CASSRTNLNEQFF. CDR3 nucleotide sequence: TGTGCCAGCAGCCGGACTAATCTCAATGAGCAGTTCTTC.

CDR3 in amino acids: CASTPSALGGSGANVLTF. The CDR3 DNA follows: TGTGCCAGTACCCCATCGGCCCTCGGAGGCTCTGGGGCCAACGTCCTGACTTTC. V and J are TRBV19 and TRBJ2-6; D perhaps matches TRBD2 (5 bases). Trimming removed 7 bases at V and 0 bases at J, with 19 bases between. CDR3 length: 18 amino acids. Germline CDR1 is LNHDA and CDR2 is SQIVND (reference sequence).